This record concerns one T cell receptor (beta chain) sequence. Its antigen is still unknown. This specimen comes from a study of PD-L1 blockade in urothelial cancer. Turning to the study itself: Atezolizumab, begun by patients at some point between 2013 and 2014, was given at 1,200 mg intravenously every 3 weeks. Analyses were performed on blood at 3 weeks after treatment start (the second dose) and at 6 weeks. Male patients with bladder-origin urothelial cancer numbered about 85% of the 29. General study points: Greater 3-week expansion of tumor-associated blood clones was recorded for durable-benefit patients.

The protocol was immunoSEQ multiplex PCR, while the TCRdb copy is restricted to in-frame clones and leaves out a portion. Here the sample spans some 51,000 clones, around 86% being singletons. CDR1 and CDR2 (germline): LNHDA, SQIVND (reference sequence). Between the trimmed V and J ends, which lost 0 bases and 11 bases, there was a span of 19 bases. This CDR3 is 15 amino acids long. This chain connects TRBV19 to TRBJ1-1; D is unresolved. This specimen consisted of PBMCs, obtained around atezolizumab (anti-PD-L1) treatment. This TCR came from a man aged 55 to 70 with urothelial cancer. DNA of the CDR3: TGTGCCAGTAGTATAGACCCACGACCGGCGGTCGGGGCTTTCTTT. This sequence encodes CASSIDPRPAVGAFF. Filled out from reference TRBV19 and TRBJ1-1, the complete variable domain reads DGGITQSPKYLFRKEGQNVTLSCEQNLNHDAMYWYRQDPGQGLRLIYYSQIVNDFQKGDIAEGYSVSREKKESFPLTVTSAQKNPTAFYLCASSIDPRPAVGAFFGQGTRLTVV.